This TCR beta chain came from a study of blood T cell repertoires in COVID-19 (dated by TCRdb to about 2020). With regard to the full study: Samples covering the acute and convalescent phases of COVID-19 were provided by collaborators in the United States, Italy and Spain. HLA class I and class II types, where available, came from metadata supplied by the sample provider rather than from assay-based typing. The material from the prospective study consisted of cDNA or gDNA derived from T cells, B-cell-depleted T cells, or PBMCs. Samples were obtained from the ongoing ImmuneRACE study (first 160 participants) and from some 1,200 subjects provided by 6 global collaborators. The dataset comprised deeply sampled blood TCRbeta repertoires from subjects exposed to, actively infected with, or recovered from COVID-19. A de-identified subject ID, COVID-19 status, age in years and sex were almost always included in the sample metadata. The repertoires were released in a freely available public database intended as a resource for research on the immune response to SARS-CoV-2. Summary of the overall study and its limitations: How much clinical and demographic metadata was included differed by source and by participant, and the metadata was provided uncurated.

Each collaborating institution followed its own protocols to collect whole blood in K2EDTA tubes. For TCRbeta analysis, collaborators shipped samples in one of three forms: frozen whole blood, isolated PBMCs, or DNA extracted from either of those sample types. Points on this clone: Its antigen remains undetermined. No base quality values were provided; no much bigger clone lies one nucleotide off.

TCRbeta CDR3 regions were amplified from genomic DNA using the immunoSEQ Assay, a bias-controlled multiplex PCR. The study's processing was this. The number of nucleated cells in each sample was estimated by amplification of reference gene primers within the assay. To quantify the absolute abundance of each unique TCRbeta CDR3 rearrangement, sequence reads were collapsed and filtered. For each sample, productive Simpson clonality was calculated as the square root of Simpson's diversity index across productive rearrangements. In its TCRdb copy, this immuneACCESS table keeps in-frame sequences only and misses some clones. Where compared with another copy, unresolved V genes explain less than half of these, and the others have no known cause. From that table come the V and J calls and clone size; the DNA was used to work out D and trimming. The sample table lists 53,000 or so clones, around 84% of them with a count of one. The leading ten clones occupy about 11% of the sample.

V has 3 bases trimmed and J has 5 bases trimmed; junction bases matching no gene number 6. The germline V gene gives CDR1 as MGHRA and CDR2 as YSYEKL. The CDR3, from cysteine to phenylalanine, totals 14 residues. The entry retains the CDR3 DNA only, 42 bases that are in frame from base 1. Sequenced sample: peripheral blood. The rearrangement joined TRBV4-1 to TRBJ2-7, and TRBD1 aligns with 8 junction nucleotides. This TCR was recovered from a man in his 70s with active COVID-19. The sequenced DNA: TGCGCCAGCAGCCAGCCGACAGGGGTGGACGAGCAGTACTTC. It codes for CASSQPTGVDEQYF.